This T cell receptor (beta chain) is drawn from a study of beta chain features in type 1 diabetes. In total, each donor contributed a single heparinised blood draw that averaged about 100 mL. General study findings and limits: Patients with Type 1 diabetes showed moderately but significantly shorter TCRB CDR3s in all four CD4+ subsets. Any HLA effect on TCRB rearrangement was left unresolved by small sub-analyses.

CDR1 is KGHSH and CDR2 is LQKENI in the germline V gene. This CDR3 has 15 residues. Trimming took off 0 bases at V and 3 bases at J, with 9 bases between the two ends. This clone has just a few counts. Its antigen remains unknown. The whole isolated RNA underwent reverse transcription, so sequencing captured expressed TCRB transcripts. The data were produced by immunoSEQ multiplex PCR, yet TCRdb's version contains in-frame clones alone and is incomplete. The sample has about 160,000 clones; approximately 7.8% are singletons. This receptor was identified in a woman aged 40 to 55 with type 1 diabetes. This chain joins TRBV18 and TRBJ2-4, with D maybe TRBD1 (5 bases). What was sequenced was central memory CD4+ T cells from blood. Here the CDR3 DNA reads TGTGCCAGCTCACCACCGGATCAGGGCAAAAACATTCAGTACTTC. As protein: CASSPPDQGKNIQYF.